The sequence of this TCR beta chain was determined in a study of CD8 T cells in Susac syndrome. It was with random hexamers that 0.5 to 1 ug RNA was reverse transcribed. The method of amplification for TCR beta CDR3 was immunoSEQ multiplex PCR, covering 54 Vbeta and 13 Jbeta. TCRdb re-derived calls from the immunoSEQ multiplex PCR reads in MiXCR, one entry per CDR3 protein. The sample has more than 75,000 distinct CDR3 sequences; approximately 94% are singletons. The CDR3 spans 15 residues. Germline V lookup: CDR1 DFQATT, CDR2 SNEGSKA (reference sequence). Deletions cut 3 bases from V and 0 bases from J, with 14 bases between. TCR beta sequencing was performed on blood CD8+ and CD4+ T cells. Negative isolation was applied to CD8+ and CD4+ T cells, and FACS enrichment was applied to TEMRA cells.

The sequence was collected from a human donor in good health. The chain has TRBV20-1 and TRBJ1-2; D not resolved. The source material was CD8+ T cells from PBMCs. The DNA for the CDR3 is TGCAGTGCTAGCACCCGGGCATTATCTAACTATGGCTACACCTTC. Translated, it gives CSASTRALSNYGYTF.